This record looks at one T cell receptor beta chain sequence and its context. Its antigen is as yet unknown. This entry is derived from a study of regulatory T cells in long-lasting Graves disease. Notes on the study in general: Lower TCR diversity characterized persistent Graves' patients relative to newly diagnosed patients.

V lost 5 bases, J lost 6 bases, and 13 bases lay in between. The CDR3 extends over 13 amino acids. To make TCR beta libraries, researchers used iRepertoire HTBI primers and Arm-PCR of CDR3 regions. In the authors' methods: Segment identification across samples yielded about 60 TRBV and more than twelve TRBJ segments. One entry per CDR3 protein, called by TCRdb with MiXCR from the multiplex PCR reads. The V and J calls and clone size come from TCRdb's table, not from the authors' own analysis. Of roughly 610,000 distinct CDR3 sequences in the sample, roughly 15% were seen once. Stated time point: newly diagnosed GD, antithyroid drugs for less than 3 months. From PBMCs, RNA was extracted and then used to make the TCR library. A further study also used this sample, focusing on T cells in Graves' hyperthyroidism and ophthalmopathy.

This TCR came from a man aged 18 to 30 with Graves disease. V and J are TRBV12-3 or TRBV12-4 and TRBJ1-1, with D tentatively TRBD1 (5 bases). This specimen was peripheral blood mononuclear cells (PBMCs), taken at new diagnosis, from a patient treated with antithyroid drugs. CDR3 in DNA: TGTGCCAGCAGTAGAGAACAGGCCCCTGAAGCTTTCTTT. This codes for CASSREQAPEAFF.